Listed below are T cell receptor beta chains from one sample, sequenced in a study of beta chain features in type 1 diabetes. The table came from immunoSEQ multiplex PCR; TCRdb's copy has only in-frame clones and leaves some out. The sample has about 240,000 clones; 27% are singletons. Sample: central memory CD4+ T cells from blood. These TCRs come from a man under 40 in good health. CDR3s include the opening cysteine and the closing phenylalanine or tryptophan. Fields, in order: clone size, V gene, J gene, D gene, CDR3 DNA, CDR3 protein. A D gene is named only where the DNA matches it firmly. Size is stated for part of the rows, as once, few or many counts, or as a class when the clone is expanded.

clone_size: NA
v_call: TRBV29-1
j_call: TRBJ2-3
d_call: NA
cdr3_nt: TGCAGCGCAAACAGGGGGGGGACAGATACGCAGTATTTT
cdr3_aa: CSANRGGTDTQYF

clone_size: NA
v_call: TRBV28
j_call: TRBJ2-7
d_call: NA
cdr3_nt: TGTGCCAGCAGTCTTCACGACGAGCAGTACTTC
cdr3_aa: CASSLHDEQYF

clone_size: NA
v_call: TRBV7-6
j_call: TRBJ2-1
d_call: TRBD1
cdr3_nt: TGTGCCAGCAGCCCCGAGGGGGCGGGTGAGCAGTTCTTC
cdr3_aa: CASSPEGAGEQFF

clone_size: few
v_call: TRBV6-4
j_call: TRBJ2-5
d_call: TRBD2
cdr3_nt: TGTGCCAGCAGTGTGGAACTAGCGGGGGAAGAGACCCAGTACTTC
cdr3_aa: CASSVELAGEETQYF

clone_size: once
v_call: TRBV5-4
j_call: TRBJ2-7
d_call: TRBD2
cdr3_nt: TGTGCCAGCAGTCTTGGGACTAGCGGCTCCTACGAGCAGTACTTC
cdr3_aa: CASSLGTSGSYEQYF

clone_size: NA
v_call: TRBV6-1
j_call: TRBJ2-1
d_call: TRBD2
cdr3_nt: TGTGCCAGCAGTGGCCCTAGCGGGCATGAGCAGTTCTTC
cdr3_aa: CASSGPSGHEQFF

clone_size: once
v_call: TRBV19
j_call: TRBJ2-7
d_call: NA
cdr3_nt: TGTGCCAGTAGTTATAATGGCGCGGAGCCAGCCTACGAGCAGTACTTC
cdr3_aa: CASSYNGAEPAYEQYF

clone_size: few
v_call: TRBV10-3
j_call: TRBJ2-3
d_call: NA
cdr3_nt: TGTGCCATCAGTGAGTTGGCAGTGGGAACAGATACGCAGTATTTT
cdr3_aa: CAISELAVGTDTQYF

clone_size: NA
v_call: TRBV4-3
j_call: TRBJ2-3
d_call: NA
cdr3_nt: TGCGCCAGCAGCCAGGGCGGCAGTCGGACAGATACGCAGTATTTT
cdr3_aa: CASSQGGSRTDTQYF

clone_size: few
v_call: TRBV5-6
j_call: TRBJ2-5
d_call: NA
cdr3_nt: TGTGCCAGCCACGGCTACCAAGAGACCCAGTACTTC
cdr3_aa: CASHGYQETQYF

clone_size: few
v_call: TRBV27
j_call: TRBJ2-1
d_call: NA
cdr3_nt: TGTGCCAGCAGTTTGCCCCTACAGGGAGGTGAGCAGTTCTTC
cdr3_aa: CASSLPLQGGEQFF

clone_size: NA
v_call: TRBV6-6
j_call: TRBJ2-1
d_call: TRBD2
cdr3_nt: TGTGCCAGCAGCCCGACTAGCGGTGGGTACAATGAGCAGTTCTTC
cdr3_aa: CASSPTSGGYNEQFF

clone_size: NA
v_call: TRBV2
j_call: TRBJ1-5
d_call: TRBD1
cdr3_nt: TGTGCCAGCATGGCCGGACAGGGTTTGAAGCCCCAGCATTTT
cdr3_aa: CASMAGQGLKPQHF

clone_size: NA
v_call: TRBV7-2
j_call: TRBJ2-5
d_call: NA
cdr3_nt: TGTGCCAGCAGCTTTACCGGGAAGACCCAGTACTTC
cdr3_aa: CASSFTGKTQYF

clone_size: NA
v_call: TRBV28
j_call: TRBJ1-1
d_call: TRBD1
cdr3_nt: TGTGCCAGCAGACCCCAGGGGGCAGGCACTGAAGCTTTCTTT
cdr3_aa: CASRPQGAGTEAFF

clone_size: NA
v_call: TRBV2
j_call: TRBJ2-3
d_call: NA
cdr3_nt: TGTGCCAGCAGGCGGGACAGCACAGATACGCAGTATTTT
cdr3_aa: CASRRDSTDTQYF

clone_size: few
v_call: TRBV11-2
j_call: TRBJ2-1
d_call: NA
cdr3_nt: TGTGCCAGCAGCAAGGGACCCATCAACAATGAGCAGTTCTTC
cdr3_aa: CASSKGPINNEQFF

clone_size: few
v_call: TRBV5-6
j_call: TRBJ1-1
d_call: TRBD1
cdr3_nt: TGTGCCAGCAGCTCCTCAGGGGGAGCGAGTGAAGCTTTCTTT
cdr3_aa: CASSSSGGASEAFF

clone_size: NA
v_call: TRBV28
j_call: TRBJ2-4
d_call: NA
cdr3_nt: TGTGCCAGCAGTTCGCTAGGCATCAGGGGTCTACTAGCCAAAAACATTCAGTACTTC
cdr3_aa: CASSSLGIRGLLAKNIQYF

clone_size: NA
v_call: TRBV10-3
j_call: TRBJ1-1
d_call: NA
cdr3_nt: TGTGCCATCAGTGAGGGAACTGAAGCTTTCTTT
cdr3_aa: CAISEGTEAFF

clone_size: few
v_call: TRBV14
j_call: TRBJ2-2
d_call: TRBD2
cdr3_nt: TGTGCCAGCAGCCACCGAAAGACTAGCGGCACCGGGGAGCTGTTTTTT
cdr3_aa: CASSHRKTSGTGELFF

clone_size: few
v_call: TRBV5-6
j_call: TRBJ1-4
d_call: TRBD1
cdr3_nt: TGTGCCAGCAGCAGAGGACAGGGCAGGATGAATGAAAAACTGTTTTTT
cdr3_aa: CASSRGQGRMNEKLFF

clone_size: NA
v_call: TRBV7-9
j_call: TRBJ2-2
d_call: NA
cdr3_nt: TGTGCCAGCAGCTTGGCGGGCCGCACCGGGGAGCTGTTTTTT
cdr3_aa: CASSLAGRTGELFF

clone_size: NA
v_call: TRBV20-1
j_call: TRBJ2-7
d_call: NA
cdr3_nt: TGCAGTGCTAGCCCGGGGGACGAGCAGTACTTC
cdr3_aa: CSASPGDEQYF

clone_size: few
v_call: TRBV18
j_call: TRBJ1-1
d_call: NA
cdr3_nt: TGTGCCAGCTCACCACCGTCAAAAACTGAAGCTTTCTTT
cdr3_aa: CASSPPSKTEAFF

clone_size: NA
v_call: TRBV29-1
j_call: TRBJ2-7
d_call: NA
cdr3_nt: TGCAGCGGTGCGTCCGGGGCCTACGAGCAGTACTTC
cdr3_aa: CSGASGAYEQYF

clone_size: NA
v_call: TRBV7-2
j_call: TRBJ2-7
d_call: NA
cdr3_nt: TGTGCCAGCAGCTTGGGGGATAGAGTATCTTACGAGCAGTACTTC
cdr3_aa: CASSLGDRVSYEQYF

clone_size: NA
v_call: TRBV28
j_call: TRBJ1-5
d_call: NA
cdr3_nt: TGTGCCAGCAGAGCAGGGGCCGGCCATCAGCCCCAGCATTTT
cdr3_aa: CASRAGAGHQPQHF

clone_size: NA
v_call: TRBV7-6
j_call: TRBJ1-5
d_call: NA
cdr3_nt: TGTGCCAGCAGCTCGACCCGGAATCAGCCCCAGCATTTT
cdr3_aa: CASSSTRNQPQHF

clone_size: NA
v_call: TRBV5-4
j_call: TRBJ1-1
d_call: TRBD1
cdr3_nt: TGTGCCAGCAGCTTCAGGGGGCGCGGGACTGAAGCTTTCTTT
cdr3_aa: CASSFRGRGTEAFF

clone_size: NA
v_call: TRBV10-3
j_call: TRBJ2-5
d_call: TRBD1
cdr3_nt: TGTGCCAACGGACAGGGGGAGACCCAGTACTTC
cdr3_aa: CANGQGETQYF

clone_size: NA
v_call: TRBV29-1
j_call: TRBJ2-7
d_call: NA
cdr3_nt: TGCAGCGTTGATCTGGGGGGCTACGAGCAGTACTTC
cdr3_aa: CSVDLGGYEQYF

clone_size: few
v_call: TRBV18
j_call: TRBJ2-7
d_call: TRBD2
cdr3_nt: TGTGCCAGCTCACCGGCTGCGGGAGCATCCTACGAGCAGTACTTC
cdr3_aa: CASSPAAGASYEQYF

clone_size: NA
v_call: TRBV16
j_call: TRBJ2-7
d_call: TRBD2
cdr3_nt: TGTGCCAGCAGCCAATGGGGGGGCTACGAGCAGTACTTC
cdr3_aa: CASSQWGGYEQYF

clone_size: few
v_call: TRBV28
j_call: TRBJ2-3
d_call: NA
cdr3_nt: TGTGCCAGCAGCCGTCCCAGCACAGATACGCAGTATTTT
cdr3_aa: CASSRPSTDTQYF

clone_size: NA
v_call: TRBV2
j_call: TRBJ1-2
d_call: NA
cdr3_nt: TGTGCCAGCAGTACCCGGGGCAACTATGGCTACACCTTC
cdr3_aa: CASSTRGNYGYTF

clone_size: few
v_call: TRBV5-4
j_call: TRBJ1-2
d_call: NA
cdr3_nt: TGTGCCAGCAGCTTGGATAGCGATAGTGGCTACACCTTC
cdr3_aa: CASSLDSDSGYTF

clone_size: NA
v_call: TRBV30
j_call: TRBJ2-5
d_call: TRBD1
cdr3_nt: TGTGCCTGGAGGCCAAACAGGGGGCATCGGGAGACCCAGTACTTC
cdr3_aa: CAWRPNRGHRETQYF

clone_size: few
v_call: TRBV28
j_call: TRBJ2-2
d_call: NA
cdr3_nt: TGTGCCAGCAGGGGCCAGCGGAGCGCCAACACCGGGGAGCTGTTTTTT
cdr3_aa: CASRGQRSANTGELFF

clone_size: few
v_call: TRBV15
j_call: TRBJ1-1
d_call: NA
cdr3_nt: TGTGCCACCAGCAGTCCAACCGCCGGGACGGGGGCTTTCTTT
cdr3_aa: CATSSPTAGTGAFF

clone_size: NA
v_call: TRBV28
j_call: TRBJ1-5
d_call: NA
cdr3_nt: TGTGCCAGCAGTTTCCCCAGCAATCAGCCCCAGCATTTT
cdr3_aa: CASSFPSNQPQHF

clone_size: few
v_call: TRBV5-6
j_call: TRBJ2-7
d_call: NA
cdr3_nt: TGTGCCAGCAGCTGGGAGACGGCGGTCACCTACGAGCAGTACTTC
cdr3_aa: CASSWETAVTYEQYF

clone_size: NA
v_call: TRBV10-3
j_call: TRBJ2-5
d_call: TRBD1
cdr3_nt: TGTGCCATCAGTTGGGACAGGGCCGTCGGAGAGACCCAGTACTTC
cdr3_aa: CAISWDRAVGETQYF

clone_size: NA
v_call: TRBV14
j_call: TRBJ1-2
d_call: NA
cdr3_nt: TGTGCCAGCAGCCTAAATACGGACTATGGCTACACCTTC
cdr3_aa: CASSLNTDYGYTF

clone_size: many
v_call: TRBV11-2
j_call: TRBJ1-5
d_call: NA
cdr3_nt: TGTGCCAGCAGCTTAGACGGGGGAAGCAATCAGCCCCAGCATTTT
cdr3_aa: CASSLDGGSNQPQHF

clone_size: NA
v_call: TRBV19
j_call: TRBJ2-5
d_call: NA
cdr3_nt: TGTGCCAGTAGCCTCCAGTCTCGACCGAGGACCCAGTACTTC
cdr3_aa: CASSLQSRPRTQYF

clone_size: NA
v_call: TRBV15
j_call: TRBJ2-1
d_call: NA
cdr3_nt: TGTGCCACCAGCAGAGAGGCCTGGGACGGGAACAATGAGCAGTTCTTC
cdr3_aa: CATSREAWDGNNEQFF

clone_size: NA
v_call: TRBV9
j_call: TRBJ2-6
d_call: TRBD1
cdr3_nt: TGTGCCAGCAGCGCCGGGACAGGGATTGCTCGGAGCTCTGGGGCCAACGTCCTGACTTTC
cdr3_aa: CASSAGTGIARSSGANVLTF

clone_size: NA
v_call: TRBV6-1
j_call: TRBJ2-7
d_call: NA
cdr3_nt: TGTGCCAGCAGTGCCCTCCCCTACGAGCAGTACTTC
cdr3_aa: CASSALPYEQYF

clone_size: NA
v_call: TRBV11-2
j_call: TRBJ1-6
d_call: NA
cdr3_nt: TGTGCCAGCAGCTTAGAACCCACTAATTCACCCCTCCACTTT
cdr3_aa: CASSLEPTNSPLHF

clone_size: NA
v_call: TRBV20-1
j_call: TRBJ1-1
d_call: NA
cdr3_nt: TGCAGTGCCAAAGACAACCCTGAAGCTTTCTTT
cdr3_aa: CSAKDNPEAFF

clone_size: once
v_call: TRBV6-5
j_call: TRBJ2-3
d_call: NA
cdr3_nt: TGTGCCAGCAGTTCCCGAGGCAGGCTGGATACGCAGTATTTT
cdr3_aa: CASSSRGRLDTQYF